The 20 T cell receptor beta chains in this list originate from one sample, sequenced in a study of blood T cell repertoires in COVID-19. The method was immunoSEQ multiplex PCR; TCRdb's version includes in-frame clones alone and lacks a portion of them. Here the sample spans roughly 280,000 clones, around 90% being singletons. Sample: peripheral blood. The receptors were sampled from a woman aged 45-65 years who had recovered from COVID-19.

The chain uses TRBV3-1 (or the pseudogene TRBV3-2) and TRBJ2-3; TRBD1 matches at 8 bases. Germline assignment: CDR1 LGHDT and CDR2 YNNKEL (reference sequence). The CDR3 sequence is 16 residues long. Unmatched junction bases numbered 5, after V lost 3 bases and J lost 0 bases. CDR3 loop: CASSHGDRPSTDTQYF. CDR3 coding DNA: TGTGCCAGCAGCCACGGGGACAGGCCTAGCACAGATACGCAGTATTTT.

The chain's CDR3 is CAIRRTTGLSTDTQYF. The CDR3 DNA is TGTGCCATCAGGAGGACGACAGGCCTTAGCACAGATACGCAGTATTTT. The rearrangement joins TRBV10-3 to TRBJ2-3; tentative D call: TRBD1 (6 bases). V was cut by 6 bases and J by 0 bases, with 16 bases left in between. This CDR3 has 16 amino acids. Germline CDR1 is ENHRY and CDR2 is SYGVKD.

DNA for the CDR3: TGTGCCAGCAGTCCATCAACAGGGGAAAGCTCCTACGAGCAGTACTTC. Translating gives CASSPSTGESSYEQYF. This chain joins TRBV27 and TRBJ2-7; 7 bases are a match to TRBD1. Germline values: CDR1 MNHEY, CDR2 SMNVEV (reference sequence). The V segment lost 5 bases and the J segment 0 bases; nucleotides outside the gene matches: 10. This CDR3 contains 16 residues.

This CDR3 is CATSSSRNLNTEAFF. DNA for the CDR3: TGTGCCACCAGCTCCTCCAGGAACTTGAACACTGAAGCTTTCTTT. V and J are TRBV15 and TRBJ1-1; D call uncertain. CDR3 length: 15 residues. Germline V gene lookup returns CDR1 LNHNV and CDR2 YYDKDF (reference sequence). Trimming took off 5 bases at V and 0 bases at J, with 13 bases between the two ends.

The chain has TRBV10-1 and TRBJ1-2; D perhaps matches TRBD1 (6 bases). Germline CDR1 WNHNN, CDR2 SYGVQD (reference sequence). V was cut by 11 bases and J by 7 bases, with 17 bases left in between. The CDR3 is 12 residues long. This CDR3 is CAPPGGGFGYTF. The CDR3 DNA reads TGCGCCCCCCCTGGCGGGGGCTTTGGCTACACCTTC.

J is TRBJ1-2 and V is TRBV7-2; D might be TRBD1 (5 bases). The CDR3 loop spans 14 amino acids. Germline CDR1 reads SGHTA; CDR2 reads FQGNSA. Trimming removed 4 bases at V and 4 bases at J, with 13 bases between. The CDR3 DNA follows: TGTGCCAGCAGCTCGGCGCAGGGTTCCTATGGCTACACCTTC. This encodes CASSSAQGSYGYTF.

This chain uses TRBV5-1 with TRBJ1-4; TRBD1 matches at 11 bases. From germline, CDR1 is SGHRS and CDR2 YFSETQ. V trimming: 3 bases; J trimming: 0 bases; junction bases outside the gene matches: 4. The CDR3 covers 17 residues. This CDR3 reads CASSSGQGAATNEKLFF. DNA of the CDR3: TGCGCCAGCAGCTCCGGACAGGGGGCTGCAACTAATGAAAAACTGTTTTTT.

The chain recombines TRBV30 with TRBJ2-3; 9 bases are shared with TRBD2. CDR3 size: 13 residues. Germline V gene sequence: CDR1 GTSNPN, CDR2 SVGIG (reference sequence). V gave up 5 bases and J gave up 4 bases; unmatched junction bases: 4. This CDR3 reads CAWSAGGADTQYF. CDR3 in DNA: TGTGCCTGGTCAGCGGGGGGTGCAGATACGCAGTATTTT.

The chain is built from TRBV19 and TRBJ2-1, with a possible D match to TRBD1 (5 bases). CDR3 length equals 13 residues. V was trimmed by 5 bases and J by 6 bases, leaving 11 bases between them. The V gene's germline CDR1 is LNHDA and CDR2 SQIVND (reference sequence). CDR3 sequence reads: CASSLSRVNEQFF. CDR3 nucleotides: TGTGCCAGTAGTCTGAGCAGGGTCAATGAGCAGTTCTTC. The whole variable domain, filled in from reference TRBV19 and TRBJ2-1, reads DGGITQSPKYLFRKEGQNVTLSCEQNLNHDAMYWYRQDPGQGLRLIYYSQIVNDFQKGDIAEGYSVSREKKESFPLTVTSAQKNPTAFYLCASSLSRVNEQFFGPGTRLTVL.

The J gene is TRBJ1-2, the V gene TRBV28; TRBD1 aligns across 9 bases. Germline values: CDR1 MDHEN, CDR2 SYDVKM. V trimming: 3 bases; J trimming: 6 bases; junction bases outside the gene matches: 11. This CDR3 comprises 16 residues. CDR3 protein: CASSFLGDRASNGYTF. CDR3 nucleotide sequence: TGTGCCAGCAGTTTTCTGGGGGACAGGGCATCGAATGGCTACACCTTC.

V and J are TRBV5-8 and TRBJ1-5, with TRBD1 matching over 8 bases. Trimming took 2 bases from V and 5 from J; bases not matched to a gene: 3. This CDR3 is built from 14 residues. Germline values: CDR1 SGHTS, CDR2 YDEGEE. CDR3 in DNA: TGTGCCAGCAGCTTTATACAGGGGGATCAGCCCCAGCATTTT. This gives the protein CASSFIQGDQPQHF.

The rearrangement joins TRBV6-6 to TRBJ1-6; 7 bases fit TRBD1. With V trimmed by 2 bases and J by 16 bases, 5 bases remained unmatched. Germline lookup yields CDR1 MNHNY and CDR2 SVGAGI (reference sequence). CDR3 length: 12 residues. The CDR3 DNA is TGTGCCAGCAGTTACGAAAACAGGGGACTCCACTTT. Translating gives CASSYENRGLHF.

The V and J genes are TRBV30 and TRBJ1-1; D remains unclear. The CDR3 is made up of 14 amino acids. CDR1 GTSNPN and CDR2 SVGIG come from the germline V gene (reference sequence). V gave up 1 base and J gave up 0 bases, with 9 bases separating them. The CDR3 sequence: CAWSGSHMNTEAFF. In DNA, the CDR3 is TGTGCCTGGAGTGGGAGCCACATGAACACTGAAGCTTTCTTT.

The CDR3 sequence: CASSQVPIFGGGTEAFF. In DNA, the CDR3 is TGTGCCAGCAGCCAAGTCCCTATATTCGGAGGTGGCACTGAAGCTTTCTTT. The chain has TRBV14 and TRBJ1-1; unclear D gene. CDR3 size: 17 residues. From germline, CDR1 is SGHDN and CDR2 FVKESK. V was clipped by 1 base and J by 4 bases, with 19 bases between them. The whole variable domain, remainder taken from reference TRBV14 and TRBJ1-1, is EAGVTQFPSHSVIEKGQTVTLRCDPISGHDNLYWYRRVMGKEIKFLLHFVKESKQDESGMPNNRFLAERTGGTYSTLKVQPAELEDSGVYFCASSQVPIFGGGTEAFFGQGTRLTVV.

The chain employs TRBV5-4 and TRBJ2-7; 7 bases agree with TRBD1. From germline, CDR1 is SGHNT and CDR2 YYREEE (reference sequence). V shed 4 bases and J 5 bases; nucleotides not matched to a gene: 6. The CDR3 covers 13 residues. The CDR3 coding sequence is TGTGCCAGCAGCCGGGGACAGTTCGACGAGCAGTACTTC. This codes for CASSRGQFDEQYF. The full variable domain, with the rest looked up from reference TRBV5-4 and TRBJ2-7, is ETGVTQSPTHLIKTRGQQVTLRCSSQSGHNTVSWYQQALGQGPQFIFQYYREEENGRGNFPPRFSGLQFPNYSSELNVNALELDDSALYLCASSRGQFDEQYFGPGTRLTVT.

The CDR3, as DNA: TGTGCCATCAGGTTACAGGGTACGAACACTGAAGCTTTCTTT. Residues: CAIRLQGTNTEAFF. This chain connects TRBV10-3 to TRBJ1-1; possible D gene TRBD1, 6 bases. V lost 6 bases and J 1 base, leaving 12 bases between the germline ends. Germline CDR1 reads ENHRY; CDR2 reads SYGVKD. This CDR3 contains 14 residues.

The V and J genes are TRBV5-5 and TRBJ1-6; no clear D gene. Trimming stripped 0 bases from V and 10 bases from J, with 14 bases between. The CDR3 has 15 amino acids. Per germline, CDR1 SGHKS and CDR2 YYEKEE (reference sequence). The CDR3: CASSLAAGNRSPLHF. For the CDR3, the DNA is TGTGCCAGCAGCTTGGCCGCGGGAAACCGATCACCCCTCCACTTT.

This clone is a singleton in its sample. The CDR3 here is CASSYDTYEQYF. The CDR3 DNA reads as TGCGCCAGCAGCTATGACACCTACGAGCAGTACTTC. The chain has TRBV5-1 and TRBJ2-7; D ambiguous. The CDR3 has 12 residues. Per the germline V gene, CDR1 is SGHRS and CDR2 is YFSETQ. V lost 3 bases and J lost 2, with 6 bases in between.

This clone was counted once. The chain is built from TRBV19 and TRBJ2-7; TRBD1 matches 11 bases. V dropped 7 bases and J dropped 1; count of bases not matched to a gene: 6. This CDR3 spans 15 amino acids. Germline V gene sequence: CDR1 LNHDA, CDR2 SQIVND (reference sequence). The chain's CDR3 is CASIPGTGGSYEQYF. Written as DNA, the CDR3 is TGTGCCAGTATTCCCGGGACAGGGGGGTCCTACGAGCAGTACTTC.

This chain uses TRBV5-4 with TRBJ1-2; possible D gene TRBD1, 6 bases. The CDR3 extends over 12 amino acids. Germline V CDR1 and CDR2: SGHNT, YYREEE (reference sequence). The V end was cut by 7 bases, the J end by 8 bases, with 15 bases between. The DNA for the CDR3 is TGTGCCAGCTTTTCACAGGGTAGCGGCTACACCTTC. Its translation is CASFSQGSGYTF.